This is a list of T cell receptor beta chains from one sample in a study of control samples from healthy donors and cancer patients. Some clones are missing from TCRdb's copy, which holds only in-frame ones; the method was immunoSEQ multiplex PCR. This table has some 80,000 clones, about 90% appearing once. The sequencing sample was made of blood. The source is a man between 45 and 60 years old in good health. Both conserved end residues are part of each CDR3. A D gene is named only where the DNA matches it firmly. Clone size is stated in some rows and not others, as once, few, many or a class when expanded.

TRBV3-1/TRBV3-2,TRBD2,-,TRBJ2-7,TGTGCCAGCAGCCAGAGGGGCGCGGGAGGCGAGCAGTACTTC,CASSQRGAGGEQYF
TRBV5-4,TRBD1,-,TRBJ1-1,TGTGCCAGCAGCTTGGTAGACAGGGGAAGTAATGAAGCTTTCTTT,CASSLVDRGSNEAFF
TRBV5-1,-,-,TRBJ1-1,TGCGCCAGCAGCTTGGACCTAGGGGGAGGTAGGACTGAAGCTTTCTTT,CASSLDLGGGRTEAFF
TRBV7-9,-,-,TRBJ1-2,TGTGCCACCATAGGTTCGAACTATGGCTACACCTTC,CATIGSNYGYTF
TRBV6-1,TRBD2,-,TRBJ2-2,TGTGCCAGCAGTGTAACTAGCGGGGGGGCTCAGTCCGGGGAGCTGTTTTTT,CASSVTSGGAQSGELFF
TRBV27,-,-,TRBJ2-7,TGTGCCAGCAGTTTAAGTCAGGGAAATCCCTACGAGCAGTACTTC,CASSLSQGNPYEQYF
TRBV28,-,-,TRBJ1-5,TGTGCCAGCAGTTTACGAACGGCTAGCAATCAGCCCCAGCATTTT,CASSLRTASNQPQHF
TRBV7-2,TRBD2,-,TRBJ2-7,TGTGCCAGCAGCAAAAGGCTAGCGGGGGGGCGGTACGAGCAGTACTTC,CASSKRLAGGRYEQYF
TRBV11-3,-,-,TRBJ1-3,TGTGCCAGCAGCTTAATCCCCGACAGTTTT,CASSLIPDSF
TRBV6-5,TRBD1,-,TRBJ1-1,TGTGCCAGCAGGGGCGCCGGGACAGGGTTGGTGGAAGCTTTCTTT,CASRGAGTGLVEAFF
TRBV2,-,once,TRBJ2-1,TGTGCCAGCAGTGACCCCCCTTACAATGAGCAGTTCTTC,CASSDPPYNEQFF
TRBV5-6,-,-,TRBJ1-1,TGTGCCAGCAGCTTGGTGGCGAGAATGAACACTGAAGCTTTCTTT,CASSLVARMNTEAFF
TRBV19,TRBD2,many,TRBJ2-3,TGTGCCAGTAGTCGCCTAGCGGGAAGCACAGATACGCAGTATTTT,CASSRLAGSTDTQYF
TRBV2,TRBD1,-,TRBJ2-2,TGTGCCAGCAGAGAGACAGGGTATGACACCGGGGAGCTGTTTTTT,CASRETGYDTGELFF
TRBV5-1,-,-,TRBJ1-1,TGCGCCAGCAGCTTGGGAGTAAACACTGAAGCTTTCTTT,CASSLGVNTEAFF
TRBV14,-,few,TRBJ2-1,TGTGCCAGCAGCCGAGACGGGGCTTACAATGAGCAGTTCTTC,CASSRDGAYNEQFF
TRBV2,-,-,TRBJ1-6,TGTGCCAGCAGGCAGGGAGAAAGATCACCCCTCCACTTT,CASRQGERSPLHF
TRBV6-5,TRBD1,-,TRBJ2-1,TGTGCCAGCGCCCGACAGGGTTGGTATGAGCAGTTCTTC,CASARQGWYEQFF
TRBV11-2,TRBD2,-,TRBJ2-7,TGTGCCAGCAGCCCCCTTAGCGGGGGGGCGCATGAGCAGTACTTC,CASSPLSGGAHEQYF
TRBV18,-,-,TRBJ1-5,TGTGCCAGCTCAAGACAGCAGGGGCAAGATCAGCCCCAGCATTTT,CASSRQQGQDQPQHF
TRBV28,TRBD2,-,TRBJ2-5,TGTGCCAGCAGTTTTTCCGGGAGGGCCCAGGAGACCCAGTACTTC,CASSFSGRAQETQYF
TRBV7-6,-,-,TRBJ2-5,TGTGCCAGCAGCTTTGAGACGGGGGGCTGGATGGAGACCCAGTACTTC,CASSFETGGWMETQYF
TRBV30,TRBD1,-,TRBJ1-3,TGTGCCTGGAGTGATCAACAGGGGATCTCTGGAAACACCATATATTTT,CAWSDQQGISGNTIYF
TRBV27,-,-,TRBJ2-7,TGTGCCAGCAGCAAAGGGACTTCATACGAGCAGTACTTC,CASSKGTSYEQYF
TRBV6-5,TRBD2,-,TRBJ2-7,TGTGCCAGCGGAGCTAGCGGGGGGGGTGACTACGAGCAGTACTTC,CASGASGGGDYEQYF
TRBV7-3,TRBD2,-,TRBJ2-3,TGTGCCAGCAGCTCCGGACTAGCAACACCCGGGGTAGCGCAGTATTTT,CASSSGLATPGVAQYF
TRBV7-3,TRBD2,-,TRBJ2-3,TGTGCCAGCAGCCGAACTAGCGGGGAGTCAGATACGCAGTATTTT,CASSRTSGESDTQYF
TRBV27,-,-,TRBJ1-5,TGTGCCAGCAGTTTTCGTGCAGGGGTCGGTAACAATCAGCCCCAGCATTTT,CASSFRAGVGNNQPQHF
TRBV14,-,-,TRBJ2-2,TGTGCCAGCAGCCAAGATCAAGGACCCGGGGAGCTGTTTTTT,CASSQDQGPGELFF
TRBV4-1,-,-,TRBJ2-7,TGCGCCAGCAGCCCTGTGACGGGGGCGAGCTCCTACGAGCAGTACTTC,CASSPVTGASSYEQYF
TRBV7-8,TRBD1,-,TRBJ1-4,TGTGCCAGCAGCCAAGGACAGGACCTAAGATTTGAAAAACTGTTTTTT,CASSQGQDLRFEKLFF
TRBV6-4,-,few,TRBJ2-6,TGTGCCAGCAGTGACGAATCCGGTTCTGGGGCCAACGTCCTGACTTTC,CASSDESGSGANVLTF
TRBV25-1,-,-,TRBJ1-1,TGTGCCAGCAGTCCGTTATGGAACACTGAAGCTTTCTTT,CASSPLWNTEAFF
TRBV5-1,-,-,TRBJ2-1,TGCGCCAGCAGCGGACAGCCCAATGAGCAGTTCTTC,CASSGQPNEQFF
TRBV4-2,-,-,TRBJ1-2,TGTGCCAGCAGCCAAGATAGGAGGGCCGCCGCTCTTACTTCTTATGGCTACACCTTC,CASSQDRRAAALTSYGYTF
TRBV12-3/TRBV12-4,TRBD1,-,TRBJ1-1,TGTGCCAGCAGTTTTCAGGGGGACACTGAAGCTTTCTTT,CASSFQGDTEAFF
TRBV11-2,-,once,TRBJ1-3,TGTGCCAGCGTTCAAACAGGGCAACCCTCTGGAAACACCATATATTTT,CASVQTGQPSGNTIYF
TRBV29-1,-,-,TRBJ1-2,TGCAGCGTTGAAACATTGACAGTGAGGAACTATGGCTACACCTTC,CSVETLTVRNYGYTF